These T cell receptor beta chains were read from a single sample in a study of T cells after posttransplantation cyclophosphamide. TCRdb keeps only in-frame clones here, not all; method: immunoSEQ multiplex PCR. The repertoire consists of tens of thousands of clones, none detected only once. The sequencing input was PBMCs. Receptor source: a woman aged 30 to 39 in good health and a related stem cell transplant donor. Each CDR3 is given with its conserved first and last residue. D genes are given only for firm matches. Expanded clones are given a class, and other clones once, few, many or no size at all.

D,J,size,V,DNA,CDR3
.,TRBJ2-5,many,TRBV12-3/TRBV12-4,TGTGCCAGCAGTTTTACTGGACATGGGGAGACCCAGTACTTC,CASSFTGHGETQYF
TRBD2,TRBJ2-1,many,TRBV6-5,TGTGCCAGCAGTTACGAGCGGGGGCGGTACAATGAGCAGTTCTTC,CASSYERGRYNEQFF
.,TRBJ2-5,few,TRBV6-1,TGTGCCAGCAGTGAATGGGCGACAGGCCAAGAGACCCAGTACTTC,CASSEWATGQETQYF
.,TRBJ1-4,many,TRBV6-5,TGTGCCAGCAGGGAACCAGACAGTAATGAAAAACTGTTTTTT,CASREPDSNEKLFF
.,TRBJ1-4,many,TRBV6-5,TGTGCCAGCAGTCCAAACAGAGGAGGACTGTTTTTT,CASSPNRGGLFF
TRBD1,TRBJ1-2,few,TRBV5-1,TGCGCCAGCAGCCCTCGGACAGGACCTTTTGTCGGTCTAAGCTATGGCTACACCTTC,CASSPRTGPFVGLSYGYTF
TRBD1,TRBJ1-1,.,TRBV25-1,TGTGCCAGCAGTGAATATCGGCTCGGACAGGGGTGGACGAACACTGAAGCTTTCTTT,CASSEYRLGQGWTNTEAFF
TRBD1,TRBJ2-2,many,TRBV10-1,TGCGCCATCGGGACAGGGAGAACCGGGGAGCTGTTTTTT,CAIGTGRTGELFF
TRBD2,TRBJ2-7,many,TRBV4-1,TGCGCCAGCAGCCAAGATTACAGGACTAGCGGGGGGGACCGGGAGCAGTACTTC,CASSQDYRTSGGDREQYF
.,TRBJ1-1,many,TRBV30,TGTGCCCGGACCCTCGGGGTGAACACTGAAGCTTTCTTT,CARTLGVNTEAFF
TRBD1,TRBJ2-2,.,TRBV7-2,TGTGCCAGCAGCTTAATGGGACAGGGTAACACCGGGGAGCTGTTTTTT,CASSLMGQGNTGELFF
TRBD1,TRBJ2-7,many,TRBV5-1,TGCGCCAGCAGCGCTTCGACAGGGATCTCCTACGAGCAGTACTTC,CASSASTGISYEQYF
.,TRBJ2-2,many,TRBV7-2,TGTGCCAGCTCTCGGGGTGGCGGGGAGCTGTTTTTT,CASSRGGGELFF
.,TRBJ1-5,many,TRBV6-1,TGTGCCAGCAGTGATGCAGGGAGGGGTAGCAATCAGCCCCAGCATTTT,CASSDAGRGSNQPQHF
.,TRBJ1-5,.,TRBV28,TGTGCCAGCAGTTTAAGGGGAGGTCAGCCCCAGCATTTT,CASSLRGGQPQHF
.,TRBJ2-1,many,TRBV4-3,TGCGCCAGCAGCCAAGATCGGGGCTCCTACAATGAGCAGTTCTTC,CASSQDRGSYNEQFF
.,TRBJ1-5,few,TRBV19,TGTGCCAGTAGTATTGGAGGGGCGGTTCAGCCCCAGCATTTT,CASSIGGAVQPQHF
.,TRBJ2-7,many,TRBV12-3/TRBV12-4,TGTGCCAGCAGTTTAAGGAGGGGCTCCTACGAGCAGTACTTC,CASSLRRGSYEQYF
TRBD2,TRBJ2-1,many,TRBV2,TGTGCCAGCAGTGAAGGTAGCGGGGGCCATACCAACAATGAGCAGTTCTTC,CASSEGSGGHTNNEQFF
.,TRBJ1-5,few,TRBV20-1,TGCAGCGCAGGAAGGGGGCAGCCCCAGCATTTT,CSAGRGQPQHF
.,TRBJ1-6,many,TRBV5-1,TGCGCCAGCAGCCGAGAAGGGGATTCACCCCTCCACTTT,CASSREGDSPLHF
.,TRBJ2-1,many,TRBV11-1,TGTGCCAGTCAGGGCAGCCACAATGAGCAGTTCTTC,CASQGSHNEQFF
TRBD1,TRBJ1-2,.,TRBV27,TGTGCCAGCAGTCCGGGACAGGGAGCTGGCTACACCTTC,CASSPGQGAGYTF
.,TRBJ1-2,many,TRBV6-6,TGTGCCAGCTACAGGGTCATAGACTATGGCTACACCTTC,CASYRVIDYGYTF
TRBD2,TRBJ2-3,many,TRBV7-3,TGTGCCAGCAGCTTAAAACCCAGCGGGGGTAAGGATACGCAGTATTTT,CASSLKPSGGKDTQYF
TRBD2,TRBJ2-7,many,TRBV6-1,TGTGCCAGCAGTGTTGGACTAGCGGGGTTCTACGAGCAGTACTTC,CASSVGLAGFYEQYF
.,TRBJ2-1,many,TRBV5-1,TGCGCCAGCAGCTTGGCCGAGGGGGGGCCAAGTAGGGAGCAGTTCTTC,CASSLAEGGPSREQFF
.,TRBJ2-2,many,TRBV5-4,TGTGCCAGCAGCTTGGCGGGTATCGGGGAGCTGTTTTTT,CASSLAGIGELFF
TRBD1,TRBJ1-1,.,TRBV5-4,TGTGCCAGCAGCGTGGACAGGGGACAAGCTTTCTTT,CASSVDRGQAFF
.,TRBJ1-6,many,TRBV27,TGTGCCAGCAGCCTATCCCTGAGCTCCTATAATTCACCCCTCCACTTT,CASSLSLSSYNSPLHF
.,TRBJ1-1,many,TRBV6-5,TGTGCCAGCAGCCGACAGCCGAACACTGAAGCTTTCTTT,CASSRQPNTEAFF
TRBD2,TRBJ2-2,many,TRBV10-3,TGTGCCTCCATGGTTAGCGGGGGGGCTGCCGGGGAGCTGTTTTTT,CASMVSGGAAGELFF
.,TRBJ2-2,.,TRBV7-3,TGTGCCAGCAGCTTAGTGGGGGCCACCGGGGAGCTGTTTTTT,CASSLVGATGELFF
TRBD1,TRBJ1-5,many,TRBV28,TGTGCCAGCAGTCCTACCCTATTATGGGACAGGGGCGGAGGGGGTCAGCCCCAGCATTTT,CASSPTLLWDRGGGGQPQHF
.,TRBJ1-4,many,TRBV6-6,TGTGCCAGCAGTTACGTGGGGGCTGAGAAACTGTTTTTT,CASSYVGAEKLFF
.,TRBJ1-2,many,TRBV11-2,TGTGCCAGCAGCTTAGACGGGCTAGCGACCTATGGCTACACCTTC,CASSLDGLATYGYTF
.,TRBJ1-5,many,TRBV6-1,TGTGCCAGCAGTGAAAGCAAAAATCAGCCCCAGCATTTT,CASSESKNQPQHF
.,TRBJ2-5,many,TRBV12-3/TRBV12-4,TGTGCCAGCAGTTTGAGGGCAGGGGCGCACCAAGAGACCCAGTACTTC,CASSLRAGAHQETQYF
TRBD2,TRBJ2-7,many,TRBV6-5,TGTGCCAGCAGTTACTCGACATCACTAGCGAGCTACGAGCAGTACTTC,CASSYSTSLASYEQYF
.,TRBJ2-1,many,TRBV24-1,TGTGCCACCAGTCGAGGGGGTTCCTACAATGAGCAGTTCTTC,CATSRGGSYNEQFF
TRBD2,TRBJ2-3,.,TRBV6-1,TGTGCCAGCCAGACTAGCGGCACAGATACGCAGTATTTT,CASQTSGTDTQYF
TRBD2,TRBJ2-7,many,TRBV6-2/TRBV6-3,TGTGCCAGCAGTCTTAGGAGCGGGGGCCCTGTCTACGAGCAGTACTTC,CASSLRSGGPVYEQYF
TRBD1,TRBJ1-2,many,TRBV6-5,TGTGCCAGCAGTCAGGGGGCGTCAGGCTACACCTTC,CASSQGASGYTF
.,TRBJ1-1,many,TRBV5-1,TGCGCCAGCAGCTCCTCGGGGAACACTGAAGCTTTCTTT,CASSSSGNTEAFF
TRBD2,TRBJ2-3,few,TRBV7-3,TGTGCCAGCAGCAGTAGCGGGGGGGGTTTGTATACGCAGTATTTT,CASSSSGGGLYTQYF
TRBD1,TRBJ1-5,many,TRBV29-1,TGCAGCGTTGGGACAGGGTCGGAGCCCCAGCATTTT,CSVGTGSEPQHF
.,TRBJ1-5,few,TRBV7-2,TGTGCCAGCAGCTTGTTTATGGGGGGAGGGGAGCCCCAGCATTTT,CASSLFMGGGEPQHF
.,TRBJ2-1,many,TRBV14,TGTGCCAGCAGCCAGACTGAGAGGTCCGAGCAGTTCTTC,CASSQTERSEQFF
.,TRBJ1-1,.,TRBV6-6,TGTGCCAGCAGTTACGGGGGGGGCACTGAAGCTTTCTTT,CASSYGGGTEAFF
.,TRBJ1-5,.,TRBV5-1,TGCGCCAGCAGCTTGGAAGGTTTTGACAATCAGCCCCAGCATTTT,CASSLEGFDNQPQHF
TRBD1,TRBJ2-5,few,TRBV9,TGTGCCAGCAGCCCCCGGACAGGGCAAGGGGGAGAGACCCAGTACTTC,CASSPRTGQGGETQYF
.,TRBJ2-7,.,TRBV5-1,TGCGCCAGCAGCTATCGAGGCAGCTACGAGCAGTACTTC,CASSYRGSYEQYF